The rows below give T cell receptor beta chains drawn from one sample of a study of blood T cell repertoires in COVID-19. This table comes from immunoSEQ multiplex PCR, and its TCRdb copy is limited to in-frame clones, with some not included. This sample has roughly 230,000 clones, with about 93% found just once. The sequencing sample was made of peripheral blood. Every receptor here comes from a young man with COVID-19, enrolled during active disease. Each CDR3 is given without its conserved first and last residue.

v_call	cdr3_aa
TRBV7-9	ASSLRGRGPLGVEKLF
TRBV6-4	ASSGDRGVRDTEAF
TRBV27	ASSSLGQGGNTEAF
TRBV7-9	ASSPDRTYSYEQY
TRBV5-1	ASSSTGEGSGAF
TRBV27	ASSLFHRGGGAANEQF
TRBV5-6	ASSFLGRGYT
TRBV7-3	ASSPITSGGNTDTQY
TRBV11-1	ASSNDRGQY
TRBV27	ASSTIRRQIHSGANVLT
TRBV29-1	SVVDSGVYEQY
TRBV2	ASSPIQSNEKLF
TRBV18	ASSPSSSDGDRQY
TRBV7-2	ASSSSQGAVGQPQH
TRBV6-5	ASSKTGRGGYT
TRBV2	ASSEQTNNSPLH
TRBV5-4	ASSRGTSSLQETQY
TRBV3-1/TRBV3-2	ASSQDSRNTIY
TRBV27	ASSLTSGGTYSYEQY
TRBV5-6	ASSRGGLYSNQPQH
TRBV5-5	ASSFGDRGLETQY
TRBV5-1	ASSTGQGNQPQH
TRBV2	ASRTGQTYEQY
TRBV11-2	ASSLQRGRSEQF
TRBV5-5	ASSWAGQENYGYT
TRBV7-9	ASSRTSTGELF
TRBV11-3	ASSTSTGGGYT